This T cell receptor beta chain derives from a study of response to subunit inactivated influenza vaccine. This CDR3 has 14 residues. The V end lost 3 bases, the J end lost 5 bases, and 8 bases lay between the germline ends. TCRdb recomputed calls from the RT-PCR reads with MiXCR, one row per CDR3 protein. The data show a few hundred thousand distinct CDR3 sequences, 11% seen once. Another study also made use of these data, one on T cells expressing NK-cell markers. From that report: With UMIs, 5'RACE template switching was used to make TCR beta cDNA.

The rearrangement uses TRBV12-3 or TRBV12-4 and TRBJ1-6; maybe TRBD1 (5 bases). The source material was PBMCs from blood, sampled on the day of vaccination. This clonotype was obtained from a man aged 45 to 65 who received an inactivated influenza vaccine. DNA for the CDR3: TGTGCCAGCAGTTTTTTAGGGGATAATTCACCCCTCCACTTT. It is translated as CASSFLGDNSPLHF.